This TCR beta chain originates from a study of T cell responses to AZD1222 COVID-19 vaccine. Study-level results: Reports indicate that nearly half of spike-specific TCRs are directed at unmutated variant regions. Repertoire sampling occurred only after the peak T cell response.

A remark on this clone: Its cognate antigen is unknown.

The table came from immunoSEQ multiplex PCR; TCRdb's copy has only in-frame clones and leaves some out. The table has 26,000 or so clones, approximately 92% seen once. The CDR3 is 15 amino acids. The V gene's germline CDR1 is GTSNPN and CDR2 SVGIG (reference sequence). Trimming cost V 2 bases and J 1 base; bases outside gene matches: 5. The rearrangement joins TRBV30 to TRBJ2-5; 9 nucleotides align to TRBD1. The sequences come from peripheral blood, collected 28 days after the second AZD1222 dose. This TCR was recovered from an adult who received the AZD1222 COVID-19 vaccine. The CDR3, as DNA: TGTGCCTGGAGTCCGCGGACAGGGGCCCAAGAGACCCAGTACTTC. Residues: CAWSPRTGAQETQYF.